The 30 T cell receptor beta chains reported below all come from one sample, sequenced in a study of T cell repertoires in cytomegalovirus infection. No antigens are known for them. Using its own MiXCR run on the reads, TCRdb lists one record per CDR3 protein. The table lists about 100,000 distinct CDR3 sequences, approximately 45% of them singletons. This sample comprised CD8+ T cells from cultured PBMCs, obtained from culture after CMV antigen stimulation. The receptors were sampled from a human donor in good health (CMV status not recorded). Some clones in this sample may be carry-over from other donors' samples.

This clonotype occurred a few times. The chain links TRBV29-1 to TRBJ2-2; 11 nucleotides line up with TRBD2. Germline V gene data show CDR1 as SQVTM and CDR2 as ANQGSEA. With 6 bases clipped from V and 0 bases from J, the junction kept 3 bases outside the gene matches. The CDR3 is 15 amino acids. For the CDR3, the DNA is TGCAGCGTACTAGCGGGGGATTCGAACACCGGGGAGCTGTTTTTT. Its translation is CSVLAGDSNTGELFF.

This clonotype is termed medium-sized. The chain employs TRBV15 and TRBJ2-7; 7 bases are shared with TRBD1. The germline V gene encodes CDR1 LNHNV and CDR2 YYDKDF (reference sequence). Trimming took 0 bases from V and 4 from J; bases not matched to a gene: 6. The CDR3 consists of 15 residues. The CDR3 loop is CATSREEGQTYEQYF. The CDR3 nucleotides read TGTGCCACCAGCAGAGAAGAGGGACAGACGTACGAGCAGTACTTC.

This CDR3 is CSVEHFGDGYGYTF. In nucleotides, the CDR3 is TGCAGCGTTGAACATTTTGGGGACGGCTATGGCTACACCTTC. The V and J genes are TRBV29-1 and TRBJ1-2; weak D call: TRBD1 (5 bases). Trimming shortened V by 2 bases and J by 4 bases, and 14 bases separated the two germline ends. Germline V CDR1 and CDR2: SQVTM, ANQGSEA. The CDR3 runs to 14 residues. Looking up the rest from reference TRBV29-1 and TRBJ1-2 gives the full variable domain: SAVISQKPSRDICQRGTSLTIQCQVDSQVTMMFWYRQQPGQSLTLIATANQGSEATYESGFVIDKFPISRPNLTFSTLTVSNMSPEDSSIYLCSVEHFGDGYGYTFGSGTRLTVV.

This clonotype was detected ten times or more. The rearrangement links TRBV7-2 to TRBJ1-4; TRBD1 matches at 10 bases. The CDR3 runs 14 residues. The V gene end was trimmed by 5 bases and the J gene end by 6 bases; junction bases not matched to a gene: 3. Germline assignment: CDR1 SGHTA and CDR2 FQGNSA. CDR3 amino acids: CASSDRGLDEKLFF. The CDR3 DNA reads TGTGCCAGCAGCGACAGGGGGCTTGATGAAAAACTGTTTTTT.

This clonotype was counted between two and nine times. This chain uses TRBV7-3 with TRBJ2-3, with 12 bases that match TRBD2. CDR1 is SGHTA and CDR2 is FQGTGA in the germline V gene. Trimming took 5 bases from V and 5 from J; bases not matched to a gene: 5. The CDR3 extends over 15 amino acids. CDR3 sequence: CASSPSGGVVDTQYF. The CDR3 DNA is TGTGCCAGCAGCCCTAGCGGGGGGGTGGTAGATACGCAGTATTTT. The whole variable domain, remainder taken from reference TRBV7-3 and TRBJ2-3, is GAGVSQTPSNKVTEKGKYVELRCDPISGHTALYWYRQSLGQGPEFLIYFQGTGAADDSGLPNDRFFAVRPEGSVSTLKIQRTERGDSAVYLCASSPSGGVVDTQYFGPGTRLTVL.

V gene TRBV27 combines with J gene TRBJ1-1; 7 nucleotides match TRBD1. With 0 bases clipped from V and 6 bases from J, the junction kept 4 bases outside the gene matches. Germline V gives CDR1 MNHEY, CDR2 SMNVEV (reference sequence). This CDR3 has 14 residues. CDR3 in DNA: TGTGCCAGCAGTTTATCGCAGGGGGGCGCTGAAGCTTTCTTT. Translating gives CASSLSQGGAEAFF.

The chain carries TRBV11-1 and TRBJ1-1; 8 nucleotides align to TRBD1. The CDR3 extends over 13 amino acids. V lost 5 bases and J lost 7; bases outside the gene matches: 6. The germline V gene has CDR1 SGHAT and CDR2 FQDESV (reference sequence). CDR3: CASSVTGAGEAFF. The DNA of the CDR3 is TGTGCCAGCAGCGTGACAGGGGCGGGTGAAGCTTTCTTT. The full variable domain, rest sourced from reference TRBV11-1 and TRBJ1-1, is EAEVAQSPRYKITEKSQAVAFWCDPISGHATLYWYRQILGQGPELLVQFQDESVVDDSQLPKDRFSAERLKGVDSTLKIQPAELGDSAMYLCASSVTGAGEAFFGQGTRLTVV.

This chain joins TRBV5-5 and TRBJ2-7, with TRBD1 matching 7 bases. J lost 3 bases, V lost 3 bases, and 3 bases had no gene match. The germline V gene encodes CDR1 SGHKS and CDR2 YYEKEE (reference sequence). There are 13 residues in the CDR3. In DNA, the CDR3 is TGTGCCAGCAGCTGGGGACAGATCTACGAGCAGTACTTC. Amino acid sequence: CASSWGQIYEQYF.

This chain connects TRBV7-9 to TRBJ1-2; TRBD1 matches 7 bases. V shed 4 bases and J 1 base; nucleotides not matched to a gene: 9. The germline CDR1 and CDR2 sequences are SEHNR and FQNEAQ (reference sequence). The CDR3 loop spans 16 amino acids. The CDR3 sequence: CASSSLRDRDNYGYTF. The CDR3 bases are TGTGCCAGCAGCTCACTAAGGGACAGAGATAACTATGGCTACACCTTC.

As concerns this clonotype: This clone may be a read error of a much larger clone one base away. This rearrangement joins TRBV20-1 to TRBJ1-2; a weak D match, TRBD1 (5 bases). The V gene's germline CDR1 is DFQATT and CDR2 SNEGSKA (reference sequence). The CDR3 covers 15 residues. The CDR3 is CSARRGDRYNYGDTF. CDR3 nucleotides: TGCAGTGCTAGAAGAGGGGACCGATATAACTATGGCGACACCTTC.

The rearrangement links TRBV4-1 to TRBJ1-5; no definite D call. V was pared by 0 bases and J by 7 bases, with 10 bases between. The CDR3 is made up of 14 amino acids. From germline, CDR1 is MGHRA and CDR2 YSYEKL. The CDR3 DNA reads TGCGCCAGCAGCCAAGATGAGGGAGGACAGCCCCAGCATTTT. It is translated as CASSQDEGGQPQHF.

The V call is TRBV4-1, the J call TRBJ1-2; possible D gene TRBD1, 5 bases. CDR1 is MGHRA, CDR2 YSYEKL, per germline. The CDR3 covers 15 residues. Trimming stripped 0 bases from V and 5 bases from J, with 13 bases between. In DNA form, the CDR3 reads TGCGCCAGCAGCCAAGAGTCACTTGGGACTTATGGCTACACCTTC. It is translated as CASSQESLGTYGYTF.

The J gene is TRBJ1-2, the V gene TRBV6-5; D not certain. Trimming left V 0 bases short and J 6 bases short, with 11 bases between. Looked up from germline, CDR1 is MNHEY and CDR2 is SVGAGI. CDR3 length: 14 amino acids. The CDR3 here is CASSYSSLGDGYTF. The CDR3 bases are TGTGCCAGCAGTTACTCTTCGTTGGGAGATGGCTACACCTTC.

V gene TRBV28 combines with J gene TRBJ1-3; D is uncertain. The germline V gene encodes CDR1 MDHEN and CDR2 SYDVKM. Trimming cost V 7 bases and J 0 bases, with 10 bases left between them. This CDR3 has 14 residues. The DNA of the CDR3 is TGTGCCAGCACCCTAGGAGGCTCTGGAAACACCATATATTTT. Translation gives CASTLGGSGNTIYF.

V usage is TRBV7-6 and J usage is TRBJ2-5, with TRBD2 identical over 9 bases. Trimming at V came to 5 bases and at J to 2 bases, leaving 12 bases not matched to a gene. The CDR3 extends over 17 amino acids. Germline-derived CDR1 and CDR2 are SGHVS and FNYEAQ. CDR3: CASSASLERGEQETQYF. CDR3 nucleotides: TGTGCCAGCAGCGCTTCCCTTGAGCGGGGGGAGCAAGAGACCCAGTACTTC.

The chain employs TRBV27 and TRBJ2-1; TRBD2 aligns across 10 bases. Germline trimming cut 3 bases from V and 4 bases from J; bases unmatched to any gene: 6. Per the germline V gene, CDR1 is MNHEY and CDR2 is SMNVEV (reference sequence). The CDR3 is made up of 16 amino acids. The CDR3 coding sequence is TGTGCCAGCAGTTTCCGTAGCGGGGGGTATTACAATGAGCAGTTCTTC. Protein product: CASSFRSGGYYNEQFF.

The chain is built from TRBV27 and TRBJ2-6; the match to TRBD1 covers 9 bases. V trimming: 5 bases; J trimming: 0 bases; junction bases outside the gene matches: 8. The CDR3 contains 18 residues. CDR1 and CDR2 (germline): MNHEY, SMNVEV (reference sequence). The CDR3 sequence: CASSPTGQGNSGANVLTF. The CDR3 DNA reads as TGTGCCAGCAGTCCCACGGGACAGGGAAACTCTGGGGCCAACGTCCTGACTTTC.

The chain has TRBV6-1 and TRBJ2-1; tentatively, D is TRBD1 (6 bases). The CDR3 contains 15 residues. The germline V gene encodes CDR1 MNHNS and CDR2 SASEGT. Trimming took off 7 bases at V and 3 bases at J, with 16 bases between the two ends. As DNA, the CDR3 is TGTGCCAGCAACGAAGAACACAGGGTCTACAATGAGCAGTTCTTC. This codes for CASNEEHRVYNEQFF.

This clonotype was found a few times. This rearrangement joins TRBV12-3 or TRBV12-4 to TRBJ2-3, with 10 bases lining up with TRBD1. Germline trimming cut 10 bases from V and 2 bases from J; bases unmatched to any gene: 18. The CDR3 contains 18 residues. CDR3 loop: CATDTDRGFPLNTDTQYF. The CDR3 coding sequence is TGTGCCACCGATACGGACAGGGGGTTCCCTCTGAACACAGATACGCAGTATTTT.

The V gene is TRBV12-3 or TRBV12-4, the J gene TRBJ1-2; D may be TRBD1 (5 bases). The CDR3 totals 14 residues. V gave up 8 bases and J gave up 4 bases, with 17 bases separating them. The CDR3 reads CASGDLGVFYGYTF. CDR3 nucleotide sequence: TGTGCCAGCGGAGACTTAGGGGTTTTCTATGGCTACACCTTC.

The rearrangement joins TRBV7-6 to TRBJ2-2, with D possibly being TRBD2 (5 bases). Germline loops: CDR1 SGHVS, CDR2 FNYEAQ. This CDR3 is 16 amino acids long. V lost 5 bases to trimming and J lost 4 bases, with 17 bases between them. The CDR3 reads CASSPEVRVSTGELFF. DNA of the CDR3: TGTGCCAGCAGCCCGGAGGTGAGGGTCAGCACCGGGGAGCTGTTTTTT. Complete variable domain (other parts from reference TRBV7-6 and TRBJ2-2): GAGVSQSPRYKVTKRGQDVALRCDPISGHVSLYWYRQALGQGPEFLTYFNYEAQQDKSGLPNDRFSAERPEGSISTLTIQRTEQRDSAMYRCASSPEVRVSTGELFFGEGSRLTVL.

V is TRBV3-1 and J is TRBJ1-3; D not resolved. Germline CDR1 and CDR2: LGHDT and YNNKEL (reference sequence). V lost 5 bases and J 5 bases, leaving 16 bases between the germline ends. This CDR3 has 15 amino acids. CDR3 in DNA: TGTGCCAGCAGCTCCCTTACAATCTACCGAAACACCATATATTTT. Translated: CASSSLTIYRNTIYF. Supplemented by reference TRBV3-1 and TRBJ1-3, the full variable domain reads DTAVSQTPKYLVTQMGNDKSIKCEQNLGHDTMYWYKQDSKKFLKIMFSYNNKELIINETVPNRFSPKSPDKAHLNLHINSLELGDSAVYFCASSSLTIYRNTIYFGEGSWLTVV.

This clonotype turned up a few times. The chain joins TRBV12-3 or TRBV12-4 to TRBJ1-1; no clear D. V lost 6 bases, J lost 6 bases, and 17 bases lay in between. The length of the CDR3 is 14 residues. The CDR3 DNA follows: TGTGCCAGCAGAATAATGGGTGGCGGCCCTGAAGCTTTCTTT. This translates into CASRIMGGGPEAFF.

This clonotype came up many times. Just one base apart from a much larger clone, this may be a read error. The CDR3 coding sequence is TGTGCCAGCAGTTTACCGAAAGGAACGGACACTGAAGCTTTCTTT. It encodes CASSLPKGTDTEAFF. The chain uses TRBV28 and TRBJ1-1; D is undetermined. The germline V gene encodes CDR1 MDHEN and CDR2 SYDVKM. V was trimmed by 2 bases and J by 3 bases, leaving 13 bases between them. The CDR3 contains 15 residues.

The chain combines TRBV6-1 with TRBJ2-1; perhaps TRBD2 as D (6 bases). The ends were cut back, 2 bases at V and 5 bases at J, with 37 bases in the middle. CDR3 length equals 23 residues. CDR1 is MNHNS, CDR2 SASEGT, per germline. The CDR3 coding sequence is TGTGCCAGCAGTGAATGGATCTCAGGCGGGCTCCTAGCCGGGGACTTCTCAAACAATGAGCAGTTCTTC. Translating gives CASSEWISGGLLAGDFSNNEQFF.

V is TRBV7-6 and J is TRBJ1-2; no clear D gene. The CDR3 is 15 residues long. Germline lookup yields CDR1 SGHVS and CDR2 FNYEAQ. Trimming shortened V by 5 bases and J by 7 bases, and 20 bases separated the two germline ends. The CDR3 region is CASSRPLGVSTGYTF. The CDR3, as DNA: TGTGCCAGCAGCCGCCCTTTAGGTGTGTCGACTGGCTACACCTTC.

The rearrangement joins TRBV7-9 to TRBJ2-7; tentative D call: TRBD1 (5 bases). From germline, CDR1 is SEHNR and CDR2 FQNEAQ (reference sequence). V lost 5 bases and J 6 bases, leaving 14 bases between the germline ends. This CDR3 is built from 13 residues. CDR3 amino acids: CASSLGAFGEQYF. The CDR3 nucleotides are TGTGCCAGCAGCCTAGGGGCCTTCGGCGAGCAGTACTTC.

The V and J genes are TRBV7-6 and TRBJ2-5; D not resolved. V dropped 5 bases and J dropped 5 bases, with 18 bases sitting between them. The CDR3 consists of 15 residues. The germline V gene encodes CDR1 SGHVS and CDR2 FNYEAQ. DNA of the CDR3: TGTGCCAGCAGCCCCGCTGCCCCAATGGGGGAGACCCAGTACTTC. This translates into CASSPAAPMGETQYF.

This chain uses TRBV28 with TRBJ2-7; D remains unclear. Germline CDR1 reads MDHEN; CDR2 reads SYDVKM. Trimming cost V 3 bases and J 3 bases, with 12 bases left between them. The length of the CDR3 is 14 residues. The CDR3 nucleotides are TGTGCCAGCAGTTTTATCGCCCGAGACTACGAGCAGTACTTC. Protein product: CASSFIARDYEQYF.

The V gene is TRBV5-1, the J gene TRBJ2-7, with D perhaps matching TRBD2 (5 bases). There are 13 residues in the CDR3. The V end was cut by 4 bases, the J end by 3 bases, with 11 bases between. Germline CDR1 reads SGHRS; CDR2 reads YFSETQ. Here the CDR3 reads CASSHGLGYEQYF. For the CDR3, the DNA is TGCGCCAGCAGCCATGGACTCGGCTACGAGCAGTACTTC.